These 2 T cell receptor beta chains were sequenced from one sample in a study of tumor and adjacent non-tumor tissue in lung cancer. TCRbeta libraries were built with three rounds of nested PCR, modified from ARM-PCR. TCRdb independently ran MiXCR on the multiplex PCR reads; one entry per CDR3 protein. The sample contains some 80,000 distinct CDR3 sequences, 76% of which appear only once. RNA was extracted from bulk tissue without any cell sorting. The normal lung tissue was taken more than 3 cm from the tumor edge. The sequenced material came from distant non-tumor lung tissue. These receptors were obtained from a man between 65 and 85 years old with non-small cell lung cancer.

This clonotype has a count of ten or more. The DNA for the CDR3 is TGCGCCAGCAGTTCTGGGAATTCACCCCTCCACTTT. Protein sequence: CASSSGNSPLHF. This chain connects TRBV10-1 to TRBJ1-6; D is ambiguous. V gave up 5 bases and J gave up 7 bases, with 6 bases separating them. CDR1 and CDR2 from the germline V gene are WNHNN and SYGVQD (reference sequence). The CDR3 sequence is 12 residues long.

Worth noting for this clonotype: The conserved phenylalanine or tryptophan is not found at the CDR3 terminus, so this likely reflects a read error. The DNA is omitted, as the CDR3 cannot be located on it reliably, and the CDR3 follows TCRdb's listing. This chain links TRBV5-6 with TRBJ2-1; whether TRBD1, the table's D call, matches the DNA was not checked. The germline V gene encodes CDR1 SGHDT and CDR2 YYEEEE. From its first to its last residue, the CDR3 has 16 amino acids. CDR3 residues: CASSLGFQGSYYEQIL.